This is a list of T cell receptor beta chains from one sample in a study of shared T cell receptors in the human thymus. Sequencing used immunoSEQ multiplex PCR; TCRdb keeps in-frame clones, though not all of them. The table shows roughly 700,000 clones, with roughly 90% occurring only once. The sample was also reused in another study, on human thymus T cells.

Material for sequencing was thymocytes. The origin of the receptors is a boy in the first two years of life with a congenital heart defect. The CDR3 runs from the conserved cysteine through the conserved F or W. The D gene is left open where the match is weak. Only some rows state a clone size, as once, few, many or a class for expanded clones.

size | D | J | V | CDR3 | DNA
few | . | TRBJ1-2 | TRBV7-9 | CASSWAPGPRGYGYTF | TGTGCCAGCAGCTGGGCCCCGGGACCCCGGGGGTATGGCTACACCTTC
. | TRBD1 | TRBJ1-2 | TRBV7-6 | CASSLVGQGPQTGGYTF | TGTGCCAGCAGCTTAGTAGGACAGGGGCCGCAAACCGGTGGCTACACCTTC
once | TRBD2 | TRBJ2-1 | TRBV15 | CATSCLSGTSANEQFF | TGTGCCACCAGCTGCCTCTCCGGGACTAGCGCGAATGAGCAGTTCTTC
few | TRBD2 | TRBJ2-7 | TRBV5-6 | CASSGTSGLYEQYF | TGTGCCAGCAGCGGGACTAGCGGTTTGTACGAGCAGTACTTC
. | TRBD2 | TRBJ2-3 | TRBV9 | CASSAGRDTQYF | TGTGCCAGCAGCGCCGGGAGGGATACGCAGTATTTT
. | TRBD2 | TRBJ2-7 | TRBV28 | CASSASGGYEQYF | TGTGCCAGCAGTGCTAGCGGGGGGTACGAGCAGTACTTC
. | TRBD1 | TRBJ1-2 | TRBV15 | CATSRDHGQVRGYGYTF | TGTGCCACCAGCAGAGACCACGGACAGGTGAGAGGCTATGGCTACACCTTC
. | TRBD1 | TRBJ1-1 | TRBV5-4 | CASTGAMGTEAFF | TGTGCCAGTACAGGGGCAATGGGCACTGAAGCTTTCTTT
once | . | TRBJ1-1 | TRBV18 | CASSPGPGSGTEAFF | TGTGCCAGCTCACCAGGGCCAGGGTCGGGCACTGAAGCTTTCTTT
. | TRBD1 | TRBJ2-7 | TRBV2 | CASSPGTGNHEQYF | TGTGCCAGCAGTCCCGGGACAGGGAACCACGAGCAGTACTTC
. | . | TRBJ2-1 | TRBV7-8 | CASSFGEPGHNEQFF | TGTGCCAGCAGCTTTGGGGAGCCTGGACACAATGAGCAGTTCTTC
once | TRBD2 | TRBJ2-3 | TRBV18 | CASSAGTSGGCDTQYF | TGTGCCAGCTCAGCGGGGACTAGCGGGGGATGCGATACGCAGTATTTT
. | TRBD1 | TRBJ2-7 | TRBV11-2 | CASSLDPRQGAYEQYF | TGTGCCAGCAGCTTAGATCCGAGACAGGGGGCCTACGAGCAGTACTTC
. | TRBD1 | TRBJ1-5 | TRBV6-5 | CASSPPGGGNQPQHF | TGTGCCAGCAGTCCCCCAGGGGGAGGCAATCAGCCCCAGCATTTT
. | TRBD2 | TRBJ2-7 | TRBV5-6 | CASSFPLAGLSYEQYF | TGTGCCAGCAGCTTTCCACTAGCGGGTCTCTCCTACGAGCAGTACTTC
. | . | TRBJ2-5 | TRBV7-2 | CASSPPLQAGWETQYF | TGTGCCAGCAGCCCGCCCCTACAGGCCGGGTGGGAGACCCAGTACTTC
few | . | TRBJ2-7 | TRBV2 | CASSEGGTEAYEQYF | TGTGCCAGCAGCGAGGGGGGGACGGAGGCCTACGAGCAGTACTTC
. | . | TRBJ1-1 | TRBV9 | CASSVGPRGGGEAFF | TGTGCCAGCAGCGTAGGACCCCGGGGGGGTGGGGAAGCTTTCTTT
. | TRBD2 | TRBJ2-2 | TRBV4-3 | CASSQLTLAGGPPGTGELFF | TGCGCCAGCAGCCAGCTGACTCTAGCGGGAGGGCCCCCGGGAACCGGGGAGCTGTTTTTT
. | TRBD2 | TRBJ2-3 | TRBV13 | CASSSHPRTSGGSTTQYF | TGTGCCAGCAGCTCCCACCCCCGGACTAGCGGAGGCTCCACTACGCAGTATTTT
. | TRBD2 | TRBJ2-3 | TRBV4-2 | CASSQYPGLAGNPKRADTQYF | TGTGCCAGCAGCCAGTACCCCGGGCTAGCGGGAAACCCCAAACGGGCAGATACGCAGTATTTT
. | TRBD2 | TRBJ2-5 | TRBV6-5 | CASSYSPLAGVETQYF | TGTGCCAGCAGTTACTCACCGCTAGCGGGAGTAGAGACCCAGTACTTC